This T cell receptor (beta chain) was sequenced in a study of regulatory T cells in long-lasting Graves disease (dated by TCRdb to the early 2020s). Regarding the study in general: Patients with newly diagnosed Graves' disease had been on antithyroid drugs for under 3 months. The study took place in China and was registered as a clinical trial. A total of 35 or so samples were covered by TCR sequencing, comprising approximately 13 persistent and 20 or so newly diagnosed Graves' disease patients. Patients with persistent Graves' disease were compared with patients with newly diagnosed Graves' disease using TCR sequencing and RNA sequencing of peripheral blood.

What the authors observed across the whole study: The authors acknowledged the small sample size as a limitation that may reduce accuracy. TRBV28, TRBJ1-2 and TRBJ2-5 were preferentially used in persistent disease, while TRBV20-1 and TRBJ2-1 were favored in newly diagnosed disease. Persistent Graves' disease patients showed lower TCR Shannon entropy and fewer highly expanded clones than newly diagnosed patients, suggesting clonal expansion. Because the primary lesion, thyroid tissue, could not be accessed, the study looked at peripheral blood alone. Only the TCR beta chain was sequenced and analyzed. A larger number of public clonotypes was shared among persistent patients (around 2,700) than among newly diagnosed patients (roughly 970).

The time point label for this specimen denotes: newly diagnosed GD, antithyroid drugs for less than 3 months. For both TCR sequencing and RNA sequencing, RNA was extracted from PBMCs using TRIzol. Graves' disease was diagnosed according to American Thyroid Association guidelines. The patients came from an endocrinology department in Xi'an, China. Each patient gave around 9.2 milliliters of peripheral blood, collected in an EDTA anticoagulant tube. Ficoll Paque Plus density gradient separation was used to isolate PBMCs, and no further T cell sorting was done. An Agilent 2100 Bioanalyzer and agarose gel were used to check RNA quality, and a NanoDrop 2000 was used to measure RNA concentration. Note on this clonotype: The specificity of this receptor is unknown. No base qualities exist here, and no much larger clone lies one base off it.

The library was obtained by multiplex PCR. The sequencer listed for this sample is Illumina HiSeq 4000. iRepertoire HTBI primers and Arm-PCR amplification of CDR3 regions were used to construct TCR beta libraries. Before sequencing, the PCR products went through gel purification. In the source study's methods: Gene usage analysis of CDR3 amino acid clonotypes used the 62 TRBV and 12 to 15 TRBJ segments found across samples. Filtered high-quality paired reads were merged into contigs using COPE and FqMerger. BLAST was used to align contigs to IMGT TRBV, TRBD and TRBJ reference genes, and CDR3 was defined according to IMGT. Highly expanded clones were defined as clonotypes with a frequency above 0.1%. Shannon entropy served as the measure of repertoire diversity, while the Gini coefficient captured V-J evenness. Clonotypes shared by more than one individual were considered public. In TCRdb, the public reads were trimmed at Q25 with fastp and aligned with MiXCR, with productive beta chains retained. Identical CDR3 proteins give one entry, which carries the most common genes and DNA. TCRdb's processing, not the authors' own work, is the source of the V and J calls. The sample profile shows 400,000 to 500,000 distinct CDR3 sequences; 12% to 15% of them were found once. The ten largest clonotypes hold under 20% of the sample.

Taken from the germline V gene (reference sequence), the CDR1 and CDR2 loops are MNHEY and SMNVEV. Trimming at the junction amounts to 5 bases on V and 4 bases on J, and the germline ends lie 14 bases apart. The CDR3 runs 14 amino acids, cysteine and phenylalanine included. Solely the CDR3 DNA is kept, with 42 bases framed from the first base. The sample also formed part of further work on T cells in Graves' hyperthyroidism and ophthalmopathy. Taken from the second paper: Graves' hyperthyroidism was defined as stable when no progression to ophthalmopathy occurred over 18 months of follow-up. Hyperthyroidism patients were newly diagnosed, with disease duration under 2 months, and aged 18 to 65 years. Exclusion was applied to patients with uncontrolled infections, other autoimmune diseases, pregnancy or lactation. Diagnoses relied on clinical symptoms, serum thyroxine and TRAb, thyroid ultrasound and orbital computed tomography. A first-round RT-PCR of the TCR CDR3 used the HTBI primer set with the Qiagen OneStep RT-PCR kit. Most expanded thyroid clonotypes (frequency above 0.001) were also detected in blood, suggesting blood repertoires may reflect thyroid immune responses. Ophthalmopathy was separated from stable hyperthyroidism by a 13 V-J signature model, with over 85% sensitivity and just over 81% specificity obtained in cross-validation and 80%/75% obtained in testing. During validation, the model predicted progression to ophthalmopathy a median of around 6 months ahead of onset, with almost 71% sensitivity and around 73% specificity. To identify TCR V-J signatures that set the groups apart, the researchers used a discovery cohort of 95 to 100 patients, made up of roughly 45 with Graves' ophthalmopathy and around 58 with stable Graves' hyperthyroidism. An independent validation cohort of 18 to 20 hyperthyroidism patients and some 15 patients who later progressed to ophthalmopathy tested prospective prediction of ophthalmopathy. The approximately 95 discovery patients were divided at random into training and test sets in a 7:3 ratio. The study also compared thyroid tissue and blood T-cell repertoires from several Graves' hyperthyroidism patients. After blood sampling, hyperthyroidism patients were treated with methimazole at a starting dose of 30 mg daily, and ophthalmopathy patients were treated with high-dose intravenous methylprednisolone. Libraries were constructed in a second round of multiplex PCR, after which size selection and purification were performed. Libraries were sequenced paired-end with 100 bp reads on an Illumina HiSeq2000. SOAPnuke was used to process the raw data, throwing out any read that contained adapters or uncalled bases, had a mean Phred below 15, or lacked an exact constant-primer or identifier match. COPE v1.2.5 was used to merge high-quality paired reads, and clonotypes were defined as unique nucleotide sequences. Clonotypes were aligned to IMGT TRBV, TRBD and TRBJ reference segments using MiTCR v1.1. Analysis was restricted to V-J combinations with a frequency above 0.0001, which covered 99% to 99.2% of repertoires. The TCS score was defined as the ratio of F50 (clonal expansion) to E x V (chaos), calculated using BLOSUM62-based TCRdist between CDR3 peptides within each V-J. Welch's t-statistics and random forest reduced approximately 520 V-J features to about 13, which were used in a naive Bayes classifier (R e1071). Sample size was not statistically predetermined, and blinding of investigators to group allocation was not performed. The paper describes TCR Vbeta CDR3 sequencing of 135 peripheral blood samples, made up of 43 ophthalmopathy patients, approximately 76 hyperthyroidism patients and around 17 progressor patients.

The specimen was peripheral blood mononuclear cells (PBMCs), collected at new diagnosis, from a patient treated with antithyroid drugs. The receptor's source is a woman aged 45 to 65 with Graves disease. Donor details come from another sample of the same person, matched by shared clones. The chain employs TRBV27 and TRBJ2-5, with no confidently assigned D gene. The bases are TGTGCCAGCAGTCCGGCCGTCGTGAGAGAGACCCAGTACTTC. The resulting protein is CASSPAVVRETQYF.